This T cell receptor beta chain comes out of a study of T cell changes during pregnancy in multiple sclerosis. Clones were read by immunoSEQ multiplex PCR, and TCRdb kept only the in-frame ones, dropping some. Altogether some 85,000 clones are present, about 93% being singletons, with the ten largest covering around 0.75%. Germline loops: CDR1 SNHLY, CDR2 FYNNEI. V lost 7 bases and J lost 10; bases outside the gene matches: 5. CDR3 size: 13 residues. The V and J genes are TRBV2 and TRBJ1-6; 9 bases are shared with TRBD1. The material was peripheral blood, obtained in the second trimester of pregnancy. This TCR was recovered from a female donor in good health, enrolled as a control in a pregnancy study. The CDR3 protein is CASTGTGSSPLHF. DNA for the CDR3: TGTGCCAGCACCGGGACAGGGTCCTCACCCCTCCACTTT. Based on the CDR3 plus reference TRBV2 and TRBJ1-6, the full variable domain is EPEVTQTPSHQVTQMGQEVILRCVPISNHLYFYWYRQILGQKVEFLVSFYNNEISEKSEIFDDQFSVERPDGSNFTLKIRSTKLEDSAMYFCASTGTGSSPLHFGNGTRLTVT.